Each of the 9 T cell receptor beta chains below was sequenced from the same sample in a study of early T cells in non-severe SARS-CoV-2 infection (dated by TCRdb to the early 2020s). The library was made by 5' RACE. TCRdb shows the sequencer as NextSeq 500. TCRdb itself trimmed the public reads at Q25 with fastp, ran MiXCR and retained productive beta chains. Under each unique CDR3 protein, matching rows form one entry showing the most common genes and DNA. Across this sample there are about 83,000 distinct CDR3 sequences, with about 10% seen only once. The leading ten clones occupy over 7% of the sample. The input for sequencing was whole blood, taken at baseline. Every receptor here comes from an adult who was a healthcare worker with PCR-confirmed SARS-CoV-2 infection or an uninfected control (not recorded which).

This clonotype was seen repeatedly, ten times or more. CDR3 amino acids: CASRMTSGIPGELFF. In DNA, the CDR3 is TGTGCCAGCAGGATGACTAGCGGGATTCCCGGGGAGCTGTTTTTT. V gene TRBV12-3 or TRBV12-4 combines with J gene TRBJ2-2; TRBD2 matches at 11 bases. Trimming at V came to 6 bases and at J to 6 bases, leaving 6 bases not matched to a gene. The CDR3 length is 15 residues.

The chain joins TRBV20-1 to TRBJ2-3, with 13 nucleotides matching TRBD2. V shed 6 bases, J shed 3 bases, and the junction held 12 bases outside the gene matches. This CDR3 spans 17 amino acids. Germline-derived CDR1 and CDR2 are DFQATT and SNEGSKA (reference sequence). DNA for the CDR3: TGCAGTGCGACTACCGGGACTAGCGGGATATTAACAGATACGCAGTATTTT. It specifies CSATTGTSGILTDTQYF.

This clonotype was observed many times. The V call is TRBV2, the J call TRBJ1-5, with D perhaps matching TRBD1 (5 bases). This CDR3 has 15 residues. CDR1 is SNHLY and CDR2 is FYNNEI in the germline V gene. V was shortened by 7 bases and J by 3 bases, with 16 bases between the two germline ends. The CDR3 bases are TGTGCCAGCAACGCCGCGGGGGTCTTCAATCAGCCCCAGCATTTT. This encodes CASNAAGVFNQPQHF. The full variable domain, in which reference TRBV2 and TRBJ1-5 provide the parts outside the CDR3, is EPEVTQTPSHQVTQMGQEVILRCVPISNHLYFYWYRQILGQKVEFLVSFYNNEISEKSEIFDDQFSVERPDGSNFTLKIRSTKLEDSAMYFCASNAAGVFNQPQHFGDGTRLSIL.

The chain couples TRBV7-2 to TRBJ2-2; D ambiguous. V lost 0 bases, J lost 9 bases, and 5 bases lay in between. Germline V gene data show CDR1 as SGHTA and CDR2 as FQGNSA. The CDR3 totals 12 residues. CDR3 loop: CASSLAARELFF. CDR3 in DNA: TGTGCCAGCAGCTTAGCCGCAAGGGAGCTGTTTTTT.

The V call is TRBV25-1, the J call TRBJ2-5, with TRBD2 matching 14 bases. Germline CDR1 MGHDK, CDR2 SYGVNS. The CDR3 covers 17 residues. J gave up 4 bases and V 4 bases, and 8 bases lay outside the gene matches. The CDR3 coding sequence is TGTGCCAGCAGTGGGACGACTAGCGGGAGGGCCGGAGAGACCCAGTACTTC. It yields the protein CASSGTTSGRAGETQYF.

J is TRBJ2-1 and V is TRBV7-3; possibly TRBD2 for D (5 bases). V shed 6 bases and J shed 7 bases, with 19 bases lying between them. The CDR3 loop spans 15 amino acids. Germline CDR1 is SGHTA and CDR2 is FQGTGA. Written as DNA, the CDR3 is TGTGCCAGCAGTTCGACTCAGGTCGGGGTAAATGAGCAGTTCTTC. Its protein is CASSSTQVGVNEQFF. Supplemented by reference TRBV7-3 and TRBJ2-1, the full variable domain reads GAGVSQTPSNKVTEKGKYVELRCDPISGHTALYWYRQSLGQGPEFLIYFQGTGAADDSGLPNDRFFAVRPEGSVSTLKIQRTERGDSAVYLCASSSTQVGVNEQFFGPGTRLTVL.

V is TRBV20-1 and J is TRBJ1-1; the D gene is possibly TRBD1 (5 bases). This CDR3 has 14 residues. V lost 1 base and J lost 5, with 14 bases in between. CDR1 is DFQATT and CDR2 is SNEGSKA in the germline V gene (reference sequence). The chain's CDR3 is CSARGGGSRTEAFF. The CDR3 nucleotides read TGCAGTGCTAGAGGCGGGGGGTCGAGAACTGAAGCTTTCTTT.

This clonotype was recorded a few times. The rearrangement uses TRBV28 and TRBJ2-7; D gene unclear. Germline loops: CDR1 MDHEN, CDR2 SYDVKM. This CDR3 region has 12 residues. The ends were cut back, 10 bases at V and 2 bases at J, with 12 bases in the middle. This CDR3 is CATHRNTYEQYF. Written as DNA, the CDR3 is TGTGCCACCCACCGTAATACCTACGAGCAGTACTTC.

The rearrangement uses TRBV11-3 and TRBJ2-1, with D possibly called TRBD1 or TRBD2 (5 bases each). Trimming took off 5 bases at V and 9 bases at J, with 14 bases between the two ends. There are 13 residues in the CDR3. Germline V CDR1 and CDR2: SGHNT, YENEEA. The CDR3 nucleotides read TGTGCCAGCAGCCGGGGACCACGCGGTGAGCAGTTCTTC. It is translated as CASSRGPRGEQFF.